Following are 9 T cell receptor beta chains from one sample sequenced in a study of T-cell reconstitution after alpha-beta-depleted transplantation in children. This sample's TCRbeta library carried unique molecular identifier barcodes. TCRdb re-analysed the PCR reads in MiXCR, keeping a single row per CDR3 protein. The table lists some 200,000 distinct CDR3 sequences, roughly 15% of them singletons. The sequenced sample was PBMCs from the stem cell graft donor, obtained from the stem cell graft. Receptors were obtained from a human donor who donated a stem cell graft to a child with acute lymphoblastic leukemia.

Many counts were recorded for this clonotype. CDR3 coding DNA: TGTGCCAGCAGTTCTTTACTAGCGGGCTCGTATTTT. This gives the protein CASSSLLAGSYF. The gene calls are TRBV12-3 or TRBV12-4 and TRBJ2-3, with 9 bases lining up with TRBD2. CDR3 length: 12 residues. With V trimmed by 4 bases and J by 14 bases, 7 bases remained unmatched.

The sample holds many counts of this clonotype. The V call is TRBV5-1, the J call TRBJ1-5, with 7 positions matching TRBD1. V trimming: 0 bases; J trimming: 6 bases; junction bases outside the gene matches: 6. Germline V lookup: CDR1 SGHRS, CDR2 YFSETQ. The CDR3 is made up of 15 amino acids. CDR3 DNA: TGCGCCAGCAGCTTGGCAGGGGGTTCGGTTCAGCCCCAGCATTTT. Translating gives CASSLAGGSVQPQHF. Looking up the rest from reference TRBV5-1 and TRBJ1-5 gives the full variable domain: KAGVTQTPRYLIKTRGQQVTLSCSPISGHRSVSWYQQTPGQGLQFLFEYFSETQRNKGNFPGRFSGRQFSNSRSEMNVSTLELGDSALYLCASSLAGGSVQPQHFGDGTRLSIL.

Comment on this clonotype: A clone one base away is much larger, so this may be a read error. The conserved closing phenylalanine or tryptophan is absent in this CDR3, likely reflecting a read error. This chain links TRBV24-1 with TRBJ2-1, with 11 bases that match TRBD2. Germline loops: CDR1 KGHDR, CDR2 SFDVKD. The CDR3 sequence is 17 residues long. V lost 6 bases, J lost 5 bases, and 11 bases stayed unmatched. For the CDR3, the DNA is TGTGCCACCAGTCATAGCGGGAGGGGGAAGAGCAACAATGAGCAGTTCTCC. This translates into CATSHSGRGKSNNEQFS.

In regard to this clonotype: This may stem from a read error, because a much larger clone lies one nucleotide away. The rearrangement links TRBV10-3 to TRBJ2-7; 9 nucleotides agree with TRBD2. The CDR3 has 17 residues. In germline, CDR1 is ENHRY, CDR2 SYGVKD. The CDR3 protein is CAICEDISGSVSYEQYF. The DNA of the CDR3 is TGTGCCATCTGTGAGGACATTAGCGGGAGTGTCTCCTACGAGCAGTACTTC.

This clonotype was found many times. V usage is TRBV28 and J usage is TRBJ2-1; D might be TRBD2 (7 bases). The CDR3 loop spans 16 amino acids. Germline loops: CDR1 MDHEN, CDR2 SYDVKM. The V end lost 3 bases, the J end lost 7 bases, and 19 bases lay between the germline ends. CDR3: CASSLTGKGGVNEQFF. The CDR3 region has the DNA TGTGCCAGCAGTTTGACGGGAAAGGGGGGGGTTAATGAGCAGTTCTTC. Together with reference TRBV28 and TRBJ2-1, the CDR3 gives the full variable domain: DVKVTQSSRYLVKRTGEKVFLECVQDMDHENMFWYRQDPGLGLRLIYFSYDVKMKEKGDIPEGYSVSREKKERFSLILESASTNQTSMYLCASSLTGKGGVNEQFFGPGTRLTVL.

The V and J genes are TRBV5-5 and TRBJ1-5, with D possibly matching TRBD1 (5 bases). Per germline, CDR1 SGHKS and CDR2 YYEKEE (reference sequence). The CDR3 is made up of 17 amino acids. The V end lost 0 bases, the J end lost 4 bases, and 17 bases lay between the germline ends. The CDR3 DNA follows: TGTGCCAGCAGCTTGGGCCCCCTCAGGGCGGGAAATCAGCCCCAGCATTTT. It is translated as CASSLGPLRAGNQPQHF.

The chain has TRBV4-2 and TRBJ1-1, with TRBD1 identical over 10 bases. Germline trimming cut 4 bases from V and 9 bases from J; bases unmatched to any gene: 8. The CDR3 has 14 residues. Germline V gene sequence: CDR1 LGHNA, CDR2 YNFKEQ. DNA of the CDR3: TGTGCCAGCAGCCCCGGACAGGGGGATGCTAAAGCTTTCTTT. Translating gives CASSPGQGDAKAFF.

This clonotype was detected many times. This rearrangement joins TRBV20-1 to TRBJ2-3; 11 positions match TRBD2. Per germline, CDR1 DFQATT and CDR2 SNEGSKA (reference sequence). V was pared by 2 bases and J by 5 bases, with 15 bases of the junction left unmatched. This CDR3 has 18 residues. Here the CDR3 reads CSARPVRPLAGGEDTQYF. The CDR3 nucleotides are TGCAGTGCTAGACCTGTTCGGCCCCTAGCGGGAGGAGAAGATACGCAGTATTTT.

This clonotype showed up just a few times. The chain joins TRBV18 to TRBJ1-4, with D unclear. V was cut by 3 bases and J by 4 bases, with 21 bases left in between. CDR1 KGHSH and CDR2 LQKENI come from the germline V gene. The CDR3 is 18 amino acids. CDR3 loop: CASSPYTVSPSGNEKLFF. The DNA of the CDR3 is TGTGCCAGCTCACCGTATACAGTGTCACCAAGTGGTAATGAAAAACTGTTTTTT.